This T cell receptor beta chain came from a study of CD4 T cells in relation to SARS-CoV-2 and coronaviruses. The method was immunoSEQ multiplex PCR; TCRdb's version includes in-frame clones alone and lacks a portion of them. This table holds some 19,000 clones, over 65% found once. The unexposed donors gave CD4+ T cells in 2011-2018, prior to COVID-19. After about ten days of culture, CD4+ T cells were isolated. As for this clone: The antigen is unknown.

This CDR3 has 11 residues. Germline CDR1 is MDHEN and CDR2 is SYDVKM. The V and J ends lost 5 bases and 7 bases respectively, with 7 bases between them. The origin of this receptor is a human donor in good health. The sequenced sample consisted of CD4+ T cells from PBMCs, cultured in vitro. This rearrangement joins TRBV28 to TRBJ2-3; no clear D gene. The chain's CDR3 is CASSRDYTQYF. For the CDR3, the DNA is TGTGCCAGCAGTCGAGACTATACGCAGTATTTT.